This T cell receptor (beta chain) is from a study of OX40 agonist ivuxolimab in advanced cancers. Study background: Treatment of patients was with ivuxolimab, an agonistic anti-OX40 (CD134) antibody.

The protocol was immunoSEQ multiplex PCR, while the TCRdb copy is restricted to in-frame clones and leaves out a portion. Of around 50,000 clones in the sample, 75% to 90% were seen once. The study sampled blood at baseline, cycle 4 day 1, and cycle 7 day 1. As for this clone: The antigen remains unidentified.

Study-wide points: Blood T cells, both CD4+ and CD8+, expanded clonally by week 6 at 0.1 to 3.0 mg/kg. Low normalized clonal expansion also occurred in some nonresponding patients.

The sequencing used CD4+ or CD8+ T cells sorted from blood, collected in a trial of the OX40 agonist ivuxolimab. The TCR was taken from an adult with an advanced solid tumor such as melanoma, head and neck, liver or kidney cancer.

CDR3 DNA: TGTGCCAGCAGTGAATATACCCTCCAGGCTGGGGTCCAAGAGACCCAGTACTTC. This encodes CASSEYTLQAGVQETQYF. The chain has TRBV25-1 and TRBJ2-5; unclear D gene. CDR3 length: 18 amino acids. Germline V gene data show CDR1 as MGHDK and CDR2 as SYGVNS. Trimming pared 0 bases from V and 1 base from J, leaving 18 bases between.